The 27 T cell receptor beta chains given below trace back to one sample, sequenced in a study of human T cells and chemical hapten exposure. TCRdb itself ran the RACE reads through MiXCR, one entry per CDR3 protein. The sample holds some 80,000 distinct CDR3 sequences, 9.5% to 13% seen once. Sample time point: patch test 2, 6 weeks after DPC sensitization. Treatment here: therapeutic diphenylcyclopropenone sensitization with weekly scalp DPC. Sample: whole blood, taken in connection with sensitization to the hapten diphenylcyclopropenone (DPC). The receptors stem from a woman under 40 with alopecia areata. Some clones in this sample may be carry-over from other donors' samples.

This chain connects TRBV7-6 to TRBJ2-7; 8 bases agree with TRBD1. Germline V gene data show CDR1 as SGHVS and CDR2 as FNYEAQ. CDR3 length equals 16 residues. V lost 5 bases, J lost 2 bases, and 11 bases stayed unmatched. The CDR3 sequence is CASSRSGTGATYEQYF. The CDR3 DNA reads as TGTGCCAGCAGCCGATCCGGGACAGGCGCGACCTACGAGCAGTACTTC.

A few counts support this clonotype. This chain joins TRBV28 and TRBJ2-7, with TRBD1 identical over 9 bases. Germline lookup yields CDR1 MDHEN and CDR2 SYDVKM. J lost 2 bases, V lost 6 bases, and 5 bases had no gene match. The CDR3 sequence is 14 residues long. The CDR3 DNA is TGTGCCAGCAGCCCGACAGGGGGTACCTACGAGCAGTACTTC. It codes for CASSPTGGTYEQYF. Full variable domain (rest looked up from reference TRBV28 and TRBJ2-7): DVKVTQSSRYLVKRTGEKVFLECVQDMDHENMFWYRQDPGLGLRLIYFSYDVKMKEKGDIPEGYSVSREKKERFSLILESASTNQTSMYLCASSPTGGTYEQYFGPGTRLTVT.

The gene calls are TRBV3-1 and TRBJ1-4, with no clear D. CDR1 is LGHDT, CDR2 YNNKEL, per germline (reference sequence). The CDR3 has 13 residues. Trimming removed 1 base at V and 4 bases at J, with 4 bases between. The CDR3 DNA reads as TGTGCCAGCAGCCAAGGTCATAATGAAAAACTGTTTTTT. It is translated as CASSQGHNEKLFF.

Many counts were recorded for this clonotype. CDR3 protein: CASSPPSLNTEAFF. The DNA for the CDR3 is TGTGCCAGCTCACCTCCCAGTCTTAACACTGAAGCTTTCTTT. V is TRBV18 and J is TRBJ1-1; D remains unclear. Germline values: CDR1 KGHSH, CDR2 LQKENI. V was trimmed by 3 bases and J by 2 bases, leaving 10 bases between them. CDR3 length: 14 residues.

This clonotype was found a few times. This sequence joins TRBV28 and TRBJ2-4, with a weak D call TRBD1 (5 bases). The ends were cut back, 1 base at V and 4 bases at J, with 11 bases in the middle. Germline assignment: CDR1 MDHEN and CDR2 SYDVKM. The CDR3 extends over 15 amino acids. The CDR3 is CASSLSRRAKNIQYF. The CDR3 nucleotides read TGTGCCAGCAGTTTATCGCGCAGGGCGAAAAACATTCAGTACTTC.

Ten or more counts support this clonotype. This sequence joins TRBV4-1 and TRBJ2-1; 13 bases align to TRBD2. Trimming at V came to 2 bases and at J to 9 bases, leaving 10 bases not matched to a gene. The CDR3 has 17 amino acids. CDR1 and CDR2 (germline): MGHRA, YSYEKL. DNA for the CDR3: TGCGCCAGCAGCCAACTGACCGGGACTAGCGGGGTCCGTGAGCAGTTCTTC. Residues: CASSQLTGTSGVREQFF.

This clonotype was detected ten times or more. The chain carries TRBV7-6 and TRBJ2-2; a weak D match, TRBD1 (5 bases). Trimming left V 2 bases short and J 5 bases short, with 6 bases between. Germline assignment: CDR1 SGHVS and CDR2 FNYEAQ. The CDR3 extends over 13 amino acids. CDR3 DNA: TGTGCCAGCAGCTTAAGACAGACCGGGGAGCTGTTTTTT. Translation: CASSLRQTGELFF.

In this sample, this clonotype turned up a few times. The rearrangement uses TRBV10-3 and TRBJ2-3, with a possible D match to TRBD2 (6 bases). The CDR3 totals 11 residues. The V end was cut by 11 bases, the J end by 0 bases, with 6 bases between. Germline assignment: CDR1 ENHRY and CDR2 SYGVKD. CDR3 residues: CAAGSTDTQYF. CDR3 nucleotides: TGTGCCGCGGGGAGCACAGATACGCAGTATTTT.

The chain recombines TRBV6-5 with TRBJ2-5; D may be TRBD2 (5 bases). There are 14 residues in the CDR3. The V end lost 2 bases, the J end lost 2 bases, and 9 bases lay between the germline ends. The germline V gene has CDR1 MNHEY and CDR2 SVGAGI. CDR3 residues: CASSYTRVQETQYF. CDR3 bases: TGTGCCAGCAGTTACACGAGGGTTCAAGAGACCCAGTACTTC.

This clonotype was seen repeatedly, ten times or more. The chain combines TRBV12-3 or TRBV12-4 with TRBJ1-2; D gene unclear. V lost 7 bases, J lost 4 bases, and 19 bases lay in between. CDR3 length: 15 residues. The CDR3: CASTPRVGLGYGYTF. The CDR3 coding sequence is TGTGCCAGCACACCTAGGGTAGGGTTGGGCTATGGCTACACCTTC.

The V and J genes are TRBV6-2 or TRBV6-3 and TRBJ2-1, with a possible D match to TRBD1 (5 bases). V gave up 5 bases and J gave up 6 bases, with 14 bases separating them. CDR1 is MNHEY and CDR2 is SVGEGT in the germline V gene. This CDR3 spans 14 amino acids. DNA for the CDR3: TGTGCCAGCAGTCCGGCAGGGTTGTCCAATGAGCAGTTCTTC. Amino acid sequence: CASSPAGLSNEQFF.

The chain couples TRBV29-1 to TRBJ2-7; 9 bases are a match to TRBD1. The CDR3 spans 13 residues. Germline values: CDR1 SQVTM, CDR2 ANQGSEA. V lost 3 bases and J lost 4; bases outside the gene matches: 4. CDR3 residues: CSVEGQGLYEQYF. CDR3 coding DNA: TGCAGCGTTGAGGGACAGGGTCTTTACGAGCAGTACTTC.

Ten or more counts support this clonotype. The chain combines TRBV7-9 with TRBJ2-1; TRBD1 matches at 7 bases. Germline V CDR1 and CDR2: SEHNR, FQNEAQ (reference sequence). After removal of 4 bases from V and 0 bases from J, the junction contained 3 bases not matched to a gene. The CDR3 loop spans 15 amino acids. The chain's CDR3 is CASSSGQLSYNEQFF. For the CDR3, the DNA is TGTGCCAGCAGCTCGGGACAGCTCTCCTACAATGAGCAGTTCTTC.

This clonotype occurred a few times. The chain links TRBV7-9 to TRBJ2-5; 7 bases fit TRBD2. The trim removed 8 bases at V and 1 base at J, leaving 7 bases unmatched. CDR3 length equals 14 residues. Germline loops: CDR1 SEHNR, CDR2 FQNEAQ (reference sequence). This chain's CDR3 is CASRPGLPQETQYF. In DNA form, the CDR3 reads TGTGCCAGCCGCCCGGGACTACCCCAAGAGACCCAGTACTTC.

This clonotype has a count of ten or more. The chain employs TRBV5-1 and TRBJ1-1, with D perhaps matching TRBD1 (5 bases). This CDR3 has 15 amino acids. Germline V gene sequence: CDR1 SGHRS, CDR2 YFSETQ. V gave up 4 bases and J gave up 2 bases, with 15 bases separating them. The CDR3: CASSQTGTANTEAFF. The DNA of the CDR3 is TGCGCCAGCAGCCAGACTGGGACGGCTAACACTGAAGCTTTCTTT.

This clonotype has a count of ten or more. The chain links TRBV29-1 to TRBJ1-1; D remains ambiguous. Germline V CDR1 and CDR2: SQVTM, ANQGSEA. This CDR3 is 10 amino acids long. V was clipped by 7 bases and J by 4 bases, with 7 bases between them. The CDR3 loop reads CSAGFTEAFF. The CDR3 nucleotides read TGCAGCGCGGGATTCACTGAAGCTTTCTTT.

In this sample, this clonotype turned up many times. The rearrangement links TRBV29-1 to TRBJ1-1; D is possibly TRBD1 (5 bases). The CDR3 has 11 amino acids. V was pared by 7 bases and J by 3 bases, with 9 bases between. The V gene's germline CDR1 is SQVTM and CDR2 ANQGSEA. The CDR3 here is CSGGTDTEAFF. The CDR3 DNA sequence: TGCAGCGGAGGGACGGACACTGAAGCTTTCTTT.

The table lists this clonotype with a few counts. J is TRBJ1-5 and V is TRBV2; D unresolved. V was cut by 5 bases and J by 0 bases, with 8 bases left in between. Per germline, CDR1 SNHLY and CDR2 FYNNEI. The CDR3 totals 14 residues. CDR3 DNA sequence: TGTGCCAGCAGTATTATTCATAGCAATCAGCCCCAGCATTTT. It yields the protein CASSIIHSNQPQHF.

The V gene is TRBV3-1, the J gene TRBJ2-5; the D is unclear. Germline assignment: CDR1 LGHDT and CDR2 YNNKEL (reference sequence). Trimming removed 4 bases at V and 4 bases at J, with 13 bases between. CDR3 length: 14 residues. DNA of the CDR3: TGTGCCAGCAGCCCGACAAGAGGCGTAGAGACCCAGTACTTC. Translating gives CASSPTRGVETQYF.

With regard to this clonotype: A read error may explain this, as a much larger clone is one base away. J is TRBJ1-6 and V is TRBV3-1, with D hard to call. From germline, CDR1 is LGHDT and CDR2 YNNKEL (reference sequence). CDR3 length equals 15 residues. CDR3 DNA: TGTGCCAGCAGCCTTTATTTGCCGGGGAATTCACCCCTCGACTTT. Amino acids: CASSLYLPGNSPLDF.

Ten or more counts support this clonotype. The chain employs TRBV5-1 and TRBJ1-4; 7 bases map to TRBD1. Unmatched junction bases numbered 7, after V lost 1 base and J lost 7 bases. The CDR3 is 15 amino acids. Germline lookup yields CDR1 SGHRS and CDR2 YFSETQ. CDR3 bases: TGCGCCAGCAGCTTGATAGGGGGCGACGGTGAAAAACTGTTTTTT. Amino acid sequence: CASSLIGGDGEKLFF.

This clonotype was seen more than once but under ten times. The chain carries TRBV10-3 and TRBJ1-2; tentatively, D is TRBD1 (5 bases). The germline CDR1 and CDR2 sequences are ENHRY and SYGVKD. CDR3 size: 12 residues. V was pared by 7 bases and J by 5 bases, with 11 bases between. The DNA of the CDR3 is TGTGCCATCACCGGGGGAGAGTATGGCTACACCTTC. Translation gives CAITGGEYGYTF.

This clonotype was counted at least ten times. This rearrangement joins TRBV18 to TRBJ1-1; 9 bases fit TRBD1. The V gene's germline CDR1 is KGHSH and CDR2 LQKENI. Trimming cost V 5 bases and J 1 base; bases outside gene matches: 8. CDR3 size: 16 residues. CDR3 bases: TGTGCCAGCTCATCACAACAGGGGGCGACGAACACTGAAGCTTTCTTT. Its protein product is CASSSQQGATNTEAFF.

This clonotype was found many times. One end of the junction is discordant with germline, which a read error may explain. The chain links TRBV7-7 to TRBJ2-3, with 13 nucleotides matching TRBD2. The CDR3 is 16 amino acids. Germline-derived CDR1 and CDR2 are SSHAT and FNYEAQ (reference sequence). DNA for the CDR3: TGTGCTAGCAGCCAAGGGACTAGCGGGACGGGAGATACGCAGTATTTT. It translates to CASSQGTSGTGDTQYF.

This clonotype was seen a few times. V and J are TRBV28 and TRBJ1-5; D is possibly TRBD1 (6 bases). V was cut by 1 base and J by 6 bases, with 10 bases left in between. The germline CDR1 and CDR2 sequences are MDHEN and SYDVKM. The CDR3 has 14 amino acids. CDR3: CASSLSGGSQPQHF. CDR3 DNA sequence: TGTGCCAGCAGTTTATCGGGGGGCAGTCAGCCCCAGCATTTT.

On this clonotype itself: This CDR3 is missing its conserved last phenylalanine or tryptophan, likely due to a read error. The chain has TRBV18 and TRBJ2-7; 7 nucleotides line up with TRBD2. After removal of 1 base from V and 3 bases from J, the junction contained 3 bases not matched to a gene. Germline CDR1 is KGHSH and CDR2 is LQKENI. This CDR3 is built from 14 residues. DNA of the CDR3: TGTGCCAGCTCACCACGGGCGGGAGACTACGAGCAGTACATC. Amino acid sequence: CASSPRAGDYEQYI.

This clonotype has ten or more counts. For the CDR3, the DNA is TGCGCCAGCAGCTTGGTGGGAGGGGGCCTATACAATGAGCAGTTCTTC. As protein: CASSLVGGGLYNEQFF. The V and J genes are TRBV5-1 and TRBJ2-1; D might be TRBD1 or TRBD2, each matching 7 bases. Germline CDR1 SGHRS, CDR2 YFSETQ. The CDR3 contains 16 residues. Trimming cost V 0 bases and J 4 bases, with 14 bases left between them.